Here is one T cell receptor (beta chain) with its context. Its antigen is currently not known. Per-base qualities were not stored, and no clone one base away is much larger. Its CDR3 holds 14 amino acids, cysteine through phenylalanine. Just CDR3 DNA is preserved here, 42 bases in frame from base 1. CDR1 and CDR2, per the germline V gene (reference sequence), are LNHNV and YYDKDF. Clipping removes 0 bases from V and 8 bases from J, with 6 as the unmatched junction base count. This sample stems from a study of cytomegalovirus exposure and HLA in healthy donors (dated by TCRdb to about 2017). Regarding the complete study: A later analysis indicated that the 120 validation repertoires were generated on the platform also employed for the 700 or so repertoires of the first cohort. The study was designed to test whether signatures of past pathogen exposure could be identified by cataloging public T cell receptors. Besides the first cohort of roughly 660 subjects, a separate validation cohort made up of around 120 different subjects was used. High-throughput TCR immunosequencing, statistical association of individual TCRs with disease status, and machine learning were combined to predict cytomegalovirus infection status.

Broad study findings and their caveats: In a later analysis, TCRs clustered in the first cohort were found to also tend to co-occur in the approximately 120 validation repertoires, with about 94% of cluster scores above 0. All 120 or so repertoires were used to score co-occurrence in the validation cohort in a later analysis, because that analysis had no HLA typing for the cohort. The authors suggested that the approach could potentially be extended to other disease states and immunological phenotypes. The classifier was reported to diagnose cytomegalovirus status with high specificity and sensitivity in both the original cohort and the validation cohort. Three of the identified cytomegalovirus-associated TCR beta chains were confirmed in vitro to be specific for cytomegalovirus antigens. A total of roughly 160 TCR beta chains were listed by the study as associated with cytomegalovirus. Most TCR sequences were seen in very few donors, while some public TCRs were found in many individuals.

Receptor libraries were prepared by the immunoSEQ multiplex PCR assay. On the authors' methods: A statistical classification framework was built to diagnose cytomegalovirus status from the catalog of TCR beta chain sequences. Not all clones reach the TCRdb copy of this immuneACCESS table, which keeps in-frame sequences only. Checked studies attribute under half of the gap to unresolved V genes and leave the rest unexplained. Clonal size and the V and J genes are those of that table, whereas D and trimming came from the DNA. In this sample the table shows about 360,000 clones, roughly 89% of which occur a single time. 0.65% to 0.95% of the sample lies in the top ten. The donors were included in the validation cohort of over a hundred subjects, a group kept apart from the roughly 700-subject first cohort.

Sequenced: PBMCs. The TCR originated in a woman aged 18-29 years in good health and CMV-seronegative. The rearranged segments are TRBV15 and TRBJ2-5; TRBD1 matches 7 bases in the middle. The CDR3 reads as follows: CATSRDKGQSTQYF. The DNA is TGTGCCACCAGCAGAGATAAGGGACAGTCAACCCAGTACTTC. With the rest looked up from the reference TRBV15 and TRBJ2-5 genes rather than sequenced, the full variable domain is DAMVIQNPRYQVTQFGKPVTLSCSQTLNHNVMYWYQQKSSQAPKLLFHYYDKDFNNEADTPDNFQSRRPNTSFCFLDIRSPGLGDTAMYLCATSRDKGQSTQYFGPGTRLLVL.